One T cell receptor beta chain is described in this entry. Its antigen is still unknown. This record belongs to a study of cytomegalovirus exposure and HLA in healthy donors. Across the whole study: Early released data comprised some 91 million unique TCRs from HLA-typed donors. Study-wide findings and caveats: In vitro experiments confirmed that three CMV-associated chains were specific for CMV antigens.

CDR1 and CDR2 (germline): SQVTM, ANQGSEA. The ends were cut back, 4 bases at V and 0 bases at J, with 13 bases in the middle. The CDR3 is made up of 15 amino acids. The PCR had 60 Vbeta and 13 Jbeta primers. The protocol was immunoSEQ multiplex PCR, while the TCRdb copy is restricted to in-frame clones and leaves out a portion. The profile shows about 170,000 clones, 65% to 85% of them singletons. The sequence derives from a woman aged 50 to 65 in good health and CMV-seropositive. J is TRBJ1-5 and V is TRBV29-1; TRBD1 is a possible D gene (6 bases). The sequenced sample consisted of PBMCs. CDR3 in DNA: TGCAGCGTTGGGGGTAAGGGGGATAGCAATCAGCCCCAGCATTTT. It translates to CSVGGKGDSNQPQHF.